The 12 T cell receptor beta chains in this list originate from one sample, sequenced in a study of graft-versus-host responses after intestinal transplantation (dated by TCRdb to the early 2020s). Intraepithelial and lamina propria lymphocytes were isolated from graft specimens using dithiothreitol, EDTA incubations and collagenase D digestion. To prepare the library, the immunoSEQ multiplex PCR assay was applied. Drawn from immuneACCESS, this table holds only the in-frame rearrangements with V and J called that TCRdb kept. Clones are partly lost; checked studies trace under half to an unresolved V gene and leave the rest unexplained. Recorded for this sample are about 63,000 clones; about nine tenths of them occurred a single time. The ten largest account for 1.5% to 2% of the sample. The sequencing here drew on ileum tissue, taken 350 to 400 days after transplant. The receptors shown here come from a human patient who received an intestinal transplant, so some T cells may come from the graft donor.

As to this clone: Germline is not matched at one junction end, which may reflect a read error. The DNA for the CDR3 is TGTGCTAGCAGCCCCAACCAAGAGACCCAGTACTTC. Its protein is CASSPNQETQYF. J is TRBJ2-5 and V is TRBV7-7; D gene ambiguous. The CDR3 totals 12 residues. The V gene's germline CDR1 is SSHAT and CDR2 FNYEAQ (reference sequence).

Worth noting for this clone: The sample holds other DNA sequences that translate to the same CDR3. The genes are TRBV7-8 and TRBJ1-1; D not certain. CDR3 length equals 17 residues. V was trimmed by 5 bases and J by 0 bases, leaving 19 bases between them. Germline CDR1 SGHVS, CDR2 FQNEAQ. In nucleotides, the CDR3 is TGTGCCAGCAGCCCTCTGGAGTTAGCTGGGATGAACACTGAAGCTTTCTTT. Encoded protein: CASSPLELAGMNTEAFF.

This rearrangement joins TRBV2 to TRBJ2-7; 8 positions match TRBD1. This CDR3 has 14 amino acids. The V and J ends lost 7 bases and 3 bases, in that order; junction bases with no gene match: 8. Germline assignment: CDR1 SNHLY and CDR2 FYNNEI. This CDR3 reads CASIPGQVGYEQYF. The DNA of the CDR3 is TGTGCCAGCATACCGGGACAGGTGGGCTACGAGCAGTACTTC.

The chain links TRBV13 to TRBJ1-4; possible D gene TRBD1, 6 bases. With 3 bases removed from V and 3 bases from J, the gap between germline ends came to 8 bases. Germline V gene lookup returns CDR1 PRHDT and CDR2 FYEKMQ (reference sequence). This CDR3 is built from 14 residues. The CDR3 spells CASSFRTANEKLFF. Written as DNA, the CDR3 is TGTGCCAGCAGCTTCCGGACAGCTAATGAAAAACTGTTTTTT.

J is TRBJ2-7 and V is TRBV5-1, with D perhaps TRBD1 (5 bases). CDR3 length: 16 amino acids. CDR1 is SGHRS, CDR2 YFSETQ, per germline. Trimming cost V 1 base and J 0 bases, with 14 bases left between them. CDR3 region: CASSLPQGISSYEQYF. The CDR3 bases are TGCGCCAGCAGCTTGCCCCAGGGTATCTCCTCCTACGAGCAGTACTTC.

V gene TRBV23-1 combines with J gene TRBJ1-5; 10 bases align to TRBD1. TRBV23-1 is an open reading frame, and its role is uncertain. The CDR3 has 17 amino acids. V trimming: 6 bases; J trimming: 1 base; junction bases outside the gene matches: 9. The CDR3 nucleotides read TGCGCCAGCAGCCGCAGACAGGGGGCGCCAAGCAATCAGCCCCAGCATTTT. It yields the protein CASSRRQGAPSNQPQHF.

This sequence joins TRBV9 and TRBJ1-3; no clear D. Germline-derived CDR1 and CDR2 are SGDLS and YYNGEE. There are 14 residues in the CDR3. The ends were cut back, 3 bases at V and 0 bases at J, with 7 bases in the middle. The CDR3 protein is CASSARPSGNTIYF. Written as DNA, the CDR3 is TGTGCCAGCAGCGCGCGACCCTCTGGAAACACCATATATTTT.

The chain links TRBV28 to TRBJ2-7; D is perhaps TRBD1 (5 bases). Per germline, CDR1 MDHEN and CDR2 SYDVKM. This CDR3 has 15 residues. Trimming shortened V by 4 bases and J by 0 bases, and 13 bases separated the two germline ends. The CDR3 nucleotides read TGTGCCAGCAGTTCCCCCTCAGGGAACTCCTACGAGCAGTACTTC. Its protein product is CASSSPSGNSYEQYF. The whole variable domain, filled in from reference TRBV28 and TRBJ2-7, reads DVKVTQSSRYLVKRTGEKVFLECVQDMDHENMFWYRQDPGLGLRLIYFSYDVKMKEKGDIPEGYSVSREKKERFSLILESASTNQTSMYLCASSSPSGNSYEQYFGPGTRLTVT.

V and J are TRBV6-5 and TRBJ1-1; no clear D. Germline V CDR1 and CDR2: MNHEY, SVGAGI. The CDR3 has 13 amino acids. With 6 bases removed from V and 1 base from J, the gap between germline ends came to 9 bases. CDR3 loop: CASSTMGNTEAFF. In DNA form, the CDR3 reads TGTGCCAGCAGCACCATGGGGAACACTGAAGCTTTCTTT.

This clone was found a few times. The rearrangement links TRBV7-9 to TRBJ2-2, with 9 positions matching TRBD2. Germline V gene data show CDR1 as SEHNR and CDR2 as FQNEAQ (reference sequence). CDR3 length: 17 residues. V shed 3 bases, J shed 4 bases, and the junction held 9 bases outside the gene matches. Here the CDR3 DNA reads TGTGCCAGCAGCTTTCCCCTAGCGGGACCCGGCACCGGGGAGCTGTTTTTT. This gives the protein CASSFPLAGPGTGELFF.

CDR3 DNA: TGTGCCAGCAGCAGGTTCTTACCCCTCACAGATACGCAGTATTTT. As protein: CASSRFLPLTDTQYF. The chain recombines TRBV6-6 with TRBJ2-3; no reliable D call. The length of the CDR3 is 15 residues. Germline V gene data show CDR1 as MNHNY and CDR2 as SVGAGI (reference sequence). Trimming took 6 bases from V and 2 from J, leaving 15 bases between them.

This rearrangement joins TRBV28 to TRBJ2-3, with D maybe TRBD2 (7 bases). Per the germline V gene, CDR1 is MDHEN and CDR2 is SYDVKM. The CDR3 covers 16 residues. Deletions cut 2 bases from V and 4 bases from J, with 16 bases between. The CDR3 sequence: CASSLRRGPLSDTQYF. CDR3 coding DNA: TGTGCCAGCAGTTTAAGGCGGGGGCCCCTTTCAGATACGCAGTATTTT.